A selection of T cell receptor beta chains follows, all from one sample in a study of CD8 T cells in ankylosing spondylitis. TCRdb reprocessed the 5' RACE reads via MiXCR and lists one record per CDR3 protein. The table shows fewer than 250,000 distinct CDR3 sequences, with about 10% occurring only once. The sample comprised blood, either unsorted or a sorted T cell fraction (not recorded which). These receptors were taken from a male donor with ankylosing spondylitis or in good health (not recorded which). CDR3s include the opening cysteine and the closing phenylalanine or tryptophan. D genes are given only for firm matches. Not all rows give a size; the values are once, few, many and, for expanded clones, a class.

v_call	clone_size	j_call	d_call	cdr3_aa	cdr3_nt
TRBV6-1	many	TRBJ2-7	.	CATRPTGSYEQYF	TGTGCCACCCGGCCCACAGGCTCCTACGAGCAGTACTTC
TRBV20-1	many	TRBJ1-2	.	CSATSILVGRNYGYTF	TGCAGTGCCACCTCCATTCTGGTCGGCCGTAACTATGGCTACACCTTC
TRBV5-4	.	TRBJ2-2	TRBD1	CASSDRGLANTGELFF	TGTGCCAGCAGCGACAGGGGATTAGCGAACACCGGGGAGCTGTTTTTT
TRBV12-3/TRBV12-4	many	TRBJ2-7	TRBD2	CASSRRLAGGEQYF	TGTGCCAGCAGTCGGCGTCTAGCGGGAGGCGAGCAGTACTTC
TRBV5-5	many	TRBJ2-2	.	CASSFDHGELFF	TGTGCCAGCAGCTTTGACCACGGGGAGCTGTTTTTT
TRBV5-6	many	TRBJ2-3	.	CASSPASRGTDTQYF	TGTGCCAGCAGCCCGGCCTCGAGGGGCACAGATACGCAGTATTTT
TRBV13	many	TRBJ2-3	TRBD2	CASSSRTSGRTDTQYF	TGTGCCAGCAGCTCTAGGACTAGCGGCCGCACAGATACGCAGTATTTT
TRBV27	many	TRBJ2-5	.	CASSLVAGIETQYF	TGTGCCAGCAGTTTAGTCGCAGGGATTGAGACCCAGTACTTC
TRBV15	many	TRBJ1-6	TRBD1	CATSRGRGPDSPLHF	TGTGCCACCAGCAGAGGAAGGGGGCCTGATTCACCCCTCCACTTT
TRBV6-1	few	TRBJ2-7	.	CASSLKSNSYEQYF	TGTGCCAGCAGCCTCAAAAGTAACTCCTACGAGCAGTACTTC
TRBV7-9	.	TRBJ2-3	TRBD2	CASSPHVQTSGRDTQYF	TGTGCCAGCAGCCCTCACGTTCAGACTAGCGGGAGAGATACGCAGTATTTT
TRBV14	many	TRBJ1-5	.	CASSQKAVRTPYSNQPQHF	TGTGCCAGCAGCCAAAAGGCGGTCCGGACACCGTATAGCAATCAGCCCCAGCATTTT
TRBV5-1	.	TRBJ2-6	.	CASGEAGQILAGANVLTF	TGCGCCAGCGGGGAGGCGGGACAGATCTTGGCTGGGGCCAACGTCCTGACTTTC
TRBV20-1	.	TRBJ2-1	.	CSARGVGNLYNEQFF	TGCAGTGCTCGGGGCGTGGGGAACCTATACAATGAGCAGTTCTTC
TRBV12-3/TRBV12-4	.	TRBJ2-2	.	CASSFVGANTGELFF	TGTGCCAGCAGTTTTGTGGGAGCGAACACCGGGGAGCTGTTTTTT
TRBV14	many	TRBJ2-6	.	CASSQLLGQAGANVLTF	TGTGCCAGCAGCCAACTACTGGGCCAGGCTGGGGCCAACGTCCTGACTTTC
TRBV5-5	many	TRBJ1-2	TRBD1	CASSPWTGGSNYGYTF	TGTGCCAGCAGCCCGTGGACAGGCGGGTCTAACTATGGCTACACCTTC
TRBV11-2	many	TRBJ2-7	.	CASSLVGSSSVASYEQYF	TGTGCCAGCAGCTTAGTAGGTTCATCGAGTGTCGCCTCCTACGAGCAGTACTTC
TRBV7-9	few	TRBJ2-1	.	CASSLEDNEQFF	TGTGCCAGCAGCTTAGAAGACAATGAGCAGTTCTTC
TRBV20-1	many	TRBJ2-5	.	CSASNQETQYF	TGCAGTGCTTCTAACCAAGAGACCCAGTACTTC
TRBV7-2	.	TRBJ2-5	.	CASSLGGHETQYF	TGTGCCAGCAGCTTAGGCGGGCACGAGACCCAGTACTTC
TRBV12-3/TRBV12-4	many	TRBJ2-5	TRBD1	CASSLGTGRETQYF	TGTGCCAGCAGTTTGGGGACAGGGAGAGAGACCCAGTACTTC
TRBV2	.	TRBJ2-2	.	CASTPSGGRSNTGELFF	TGTGCCAGCACCCCTTCGGGGGGCCGATCGAACACCGGGGAGCTGTTTTTT
TRBV20-1	many	TRBJ2-3	.	CSARTSDTQYF	TGCAGTGCTAGGACATCAGATACGCAGTATTTT
TRBV4-1	many	TRBJ1-2	.	CASSHSGGNYGYTF	TGCGCCAGCAGCCATAGCGGGGGGAACTATGGCTACACCTTC
TRBV11-2	many	TRBJ1-1	.	CASSLGPRTEAFF	TGTGCCAGCAGCTTAGGTCCGAGGACTGAAGCTTTCTTT
TRBV12-3/TRBV12-4	many	TRBJ2-5	TRBD2	CASTLAGEGQETQYF	TGTGCCAGCACACTAGCGGGAGAGGGGCAAGAGACCCAGTACTTC
TRBV20-1	many	TRBJ2-7	TRBD2	CSARDKRTSVNEQYF	TGCAGTGCTAGAGATAAAAGGACTAGCGTCAACGAGCAGTACTTC
TRBV20-1	many	TRBJ2-2	.	CSARSGPTGELFF	TGCAGTGCTAGGAGTGGGCCCACCGGGGAGCTGTTTTTT
TRBV20-1	few	TRBJ2-7	TRBD2	CSAGGGLAVYEQYF	TGCAGTGCGGGGGGGGGACTAGCGGTCTACGAGCAGTACTTC
TRBV11-2	few	TRBJ1-2	TRBD1	CASSSGTGVYGYTF	TGTGCCAGCAGCTCCGGGACAGGGGTGTATGGCTACACCTTC
TRBV15	.	TRBJ2-7	.	CATSRDRRPEQYF	TGTGCCACCAGCAGAGATCGTCGTCCAGAGCAGTACTTC
TRBV20-1	.	TRBJ1-3	.	CSAKVSGNTIYF	TGCAGTGCTAAAGTCAGCGGAAACACCATATATTTT
TRBV5-1	many	TRBJ1-2	.	CASSTYPGLENYGYTF	TGCGCCAGCAGCACCTACCCGGGGCTGGAAAACTATGGCTACACCTTC
TRBV5-1	many	TRBJ1-1	.	CASSLGPGPQGTEAFF	TGCGCCAGCAGCTTGGGTCCGGGACCCCAAGGAACTGAAGCTTTCTTT
TRBV5-5	many	TRBJ1-5	.	CASSIDSNQPQHF	TGTGCCAGCAGCATAGACAGCAATCAGCCCCAGCATTTT
TRBV3-1	many	TRBJ2-3	TRBD1	CASSKGQFTDTQYF	TGTGCCAGCAGCAAGGGACAGTTCACAGATACGCAGTATTTT
TRBV4-2	many	TRBJ1-3	TRBD1	CASSPRDRGHGNTIYF	TGTGCCAGCAGCCCTCGGGACAGGGGGCATGGAAACACCATATATTTT
TRBV20-1	many	TRBJ2-1	.	CSGSSSYNEQFF	TGCAGTGGGTCCAGCTCCTACAATGAGCAGTTCTTC
TRBV15	many	TRBJ2-1	.	CATSREWAGDNEQFF	TGTGCCACCAGCAGAGAGTGGGCCGGGGACAATGAGCAGTTCTTC
TRBV12-5	.	TRBJ1-6	TRBD1	CVSGLATGGNNSPLHF	TGTGTTAGTGGTTTGGCAACAGGGGGAAATAATTCACCCCTCCACTTT
TRBV12-3/TRBV12-4	many	TRBJ1-6	.	CASSLAGAPQTLHF	TGTGCCAGCAGTTTAGCGGGGGCTCCTCAGACCCTCCACTTT
TRBV25-1	.	TRBJ1-1	.	CASSEWGGRGYTEAFF	TGTGCCAGCAGTGAATGGGGCGGACGGGGGTACACTGAAGCTTTCTTT
TRBV2	many	TRBJ1-1	.	CASSEGRGAPEAFF	TGTGCCAGCAGTGAGGGGAGGGGGGCCCCTGAAGCTTTCTTT
TRBV15	many	TRBJ2-5	.	CATSRSLVQETQYF	TGTGCCACCAGCAGATCCCTGGTCCAAGAGACCCAGTACTTC
TRBV27	.	TRBJ2-1	.	CASSKAVGPFVEQFF	TGTGCCAGCAGTAAAGCGGTAGGGCCCTTCGTCGAGCAGTTCTTC
TRBV7-8	.	TRBJ2-1	TRBD2	CASSFGTTGGEQFF	TGTGCCAGCAGCTTTGGGACTACCGGTGGAGAGCAGTTCTTC
TRBV6-1	.	TRBJ2-3	TRBD2	CASRAGGAIDTQYF	TGTGCCAGCAGGGCGGGGGGGGCCATAGATACGCAGTATTTT